The 3 T cell receptor beta chains presented below share a single source sample, sequenced in a study of T cell clones after liver transplantation. Measured with immunoSEQ multiplex PCR; TCRdb has only the in-frame clones, and not every one. This table holds under 35,000 clones, just under 95% found once. Specimen: CD8+ T cells from blood, collected 12 months after liver transplant. These receptors all stem from a human patient who received a liver transplant. Some T cells may be provided by the graft donor.

The CDR3 here is CAYSKTGGAEKLFF. The DNA of the CDR3 is TGTGCCTACTCGAAGACAGGGGGCGCAGAAAAACTGTTTTTT. This rearrangement joins TRBV30 to TRBJ1-4; 10 bases match TRBD1. CDR1 and CDR2 (germline): GTSNPN, SVGIG (reference sequence). The CDR3 has 14 amino acids. With V trimmed by 7 bases and J by 8 bases, 10 bases remained unmatched.

A single count supports this clone. The gene calls are TRBV30 and TRBJ2-5, with D maybe TRBD1 (5 bases). This CDR3 region has 14 residues. In germline, CDR1 is GTSNPN, CDR2 SVGIG (reference sequence). V shed 3 bases and J shed 5 bases, with 16 bases lying between them. CDR3 in DNA: TGTGCCTGGAGCCTACAGGTGGGGTGGGAGACCCAGTACTTC. Amino acid sequence: CAWSLQVGWETQYF.

The chain couples TRBV5-6 to TRBJ2-2; 8 nucleotides align to TRBD1. CDR1 is SGHDT and CDR2 is YYEEEE in the germline V gene. V was pared by 1 base and J by 4 bases, with 6 bases of the junction left unmatched. This CDR3 has 16 residues. CDR3 DNA sequence: TGTGCCAGCAGCTTGAGCGACAGGGGTGGCACCGGGGAGCTGTTTTTT. It encodes CASSLSDRGGTGELFF. The variable domain in full, completed from reference TRBV5-6 and TRBJ2-2, reads DAGVTQSPTHLIKTRGQQVTLRCSPKSGHDTVSWYQQALGQGPQFIFQYYEEEERQRGNFPDRFSGHQFPNYSSELNVNALLLGDSALYLCASSLSDRGGTGELFFGEGSRLTVL.